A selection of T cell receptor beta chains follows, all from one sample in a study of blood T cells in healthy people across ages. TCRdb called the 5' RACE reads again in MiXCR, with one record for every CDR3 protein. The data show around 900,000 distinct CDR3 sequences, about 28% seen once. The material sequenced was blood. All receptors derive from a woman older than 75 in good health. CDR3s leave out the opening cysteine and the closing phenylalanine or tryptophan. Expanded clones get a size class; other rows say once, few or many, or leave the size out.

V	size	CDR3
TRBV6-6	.	ASSYGAGTYEQY
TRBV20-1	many	SAGLVAGGDTQY
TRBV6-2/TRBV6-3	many	ASSYWTGVNQPQH
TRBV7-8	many	ASSLADRNQPQH
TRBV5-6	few	ASSLGQFVTGELF
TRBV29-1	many	SVWDSTYEQY
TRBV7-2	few	ASSPTRTEAKNIQY
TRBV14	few	ASSQGIHLFTGLH
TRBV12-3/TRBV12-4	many	ASSLTSGGKETQY
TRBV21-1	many	ASSKAPPISYEQY
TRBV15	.	ATSSYGGATEAF
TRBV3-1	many	ASSQWLAGGYNEQF
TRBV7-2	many	ASSPQGINTEAF
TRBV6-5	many	ASSYSATRFQETQY
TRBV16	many	ASKPGWGNYGYT
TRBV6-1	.	ASSQGSNEQY
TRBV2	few	ASSGGYTQY
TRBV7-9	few	ASSPSWAKYEQY
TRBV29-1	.	SVGRGRGANVRT
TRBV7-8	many	ASSLVNVQETQY
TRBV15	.	ATSRDLQGKNIQY
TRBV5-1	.	ASSLAPENTEAF
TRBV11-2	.	ASSYNRGQRTEAF
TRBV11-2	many	ASSQQGPYEQY
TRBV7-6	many	ASSRGGQGYNEQF
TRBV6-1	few	ASSEKGLAGALTQY
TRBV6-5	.	ASSYSRSPGTEAF
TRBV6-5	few	ASSESGGDYEQY
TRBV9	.	ASSVGERVGETQY
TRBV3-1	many	ASSQYSAGGARETQY
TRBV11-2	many	ASSLMAGEETQY
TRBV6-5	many	ASSYARGTQY
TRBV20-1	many	SAAAGTPLGTQY
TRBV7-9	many	ASSLPEGGQPQH
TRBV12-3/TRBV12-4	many	ASSFSAGQAEEQY
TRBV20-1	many	SARLSGQTDTQY
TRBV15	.	ATGREGDGGPVNEQF
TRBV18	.	ASSPQGVSGNTIY
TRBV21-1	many	ASSTELPGTRKTEQY
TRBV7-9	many	ASSFTTGGNYGYT
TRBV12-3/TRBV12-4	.	ANRPSGATEAF
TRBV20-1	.	SATAPERRPNEKLF
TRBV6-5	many	ASSTPKSSYEQY
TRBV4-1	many	ASSQGSGYTYNEQF